A single TCR beta chain is shown here with its context. Its antigen is undetermined. The data originate from a study of monozygotic twins with cystic fibrosis. Findings and caveats of the study: Median Simpson clonality of 0.0095 suggested naive T cells predominated.

The data were produced by immunoSEQ multiplex PCR, yet TCRdb's version contains in-frame clones alone and is incomplete. This repertoire shows approximately 25,000 clones, approximately 90% found once; its top ten account for under 0.35%. Trimming removed 2 bases from V and 4 bases from J, with 17 bases in between. CDR1 ENHRY and CDR2 SYGVKD come from the germline V gene. The CDR3 covers 17 residues. The source material was blood. The chain links TRBV10-3 to TRBJ2-2, with D maybe TRBD1 (6 bases). The receptor was isolated from a girl aged 2 to 9 with cystic fibrosis. For the CDR3, the DNA is TGTGCCATCAGTGAGGGAATCCAGGGGCGAGGCACCGGGGAGCTGTTTTTT. Translation: CAISEGIQGRGTGELFF.